This TCR beta chain was sequenced for a study of blood T cell repertoires in COVID-19. The wider study: The samples span acute and convalescent COVID-19 from the United States, Italy and Spain.

Those who participated ranged in age from about 18 to 89 years and resided in about two dozen US areas. Either two negative PCRs, clearance, or symptom resolution qualified Cohort 3 donors as recovered. The ends were cut back, 0 bases at V and 9 bases at J, with 15 bases in the middle. This CDR3 spans 15 amino acids. Germline CDR1 reads SGHDN; CDR2 reads FVKESK. Profiling relied on immunoSEQ multiplex PCR, and the TCRdb table lists in-frame clones only, not all of them. Among roughly 280,000 clones, 80% to 90% were seen once, and the ten largest hold approximately 2.5%. The TCR originated in a woman aged 18-29 years who had recovered from COVID-19. V and J are TRBV14 and TRBJ2-1, with D tentatively TRBD1 (5 bases). The sequenced sample consisted of PBMCs or T cells enriched from blood (not recorded which). The CDR3 DNA reads TGTGCCAGCAGCCAAGAAGCCCAGGGTTCGGTTGAGCAGTTCTTC. As protein: CASSQEAQGSVEQFF. Filled out from reference TRBV14 and TRBJ2-1, the complete variable domain reads EAGVTQFPSHSVIEKGQTVTLRCDPISGHDNLYWYRRVMGKEIKFLLHFVKESKQDESGMPNNRFLAERTGGTYSTLKVQPAELEDSGVYFCASSQEAQGSVEQFFGPGTRLTVL.